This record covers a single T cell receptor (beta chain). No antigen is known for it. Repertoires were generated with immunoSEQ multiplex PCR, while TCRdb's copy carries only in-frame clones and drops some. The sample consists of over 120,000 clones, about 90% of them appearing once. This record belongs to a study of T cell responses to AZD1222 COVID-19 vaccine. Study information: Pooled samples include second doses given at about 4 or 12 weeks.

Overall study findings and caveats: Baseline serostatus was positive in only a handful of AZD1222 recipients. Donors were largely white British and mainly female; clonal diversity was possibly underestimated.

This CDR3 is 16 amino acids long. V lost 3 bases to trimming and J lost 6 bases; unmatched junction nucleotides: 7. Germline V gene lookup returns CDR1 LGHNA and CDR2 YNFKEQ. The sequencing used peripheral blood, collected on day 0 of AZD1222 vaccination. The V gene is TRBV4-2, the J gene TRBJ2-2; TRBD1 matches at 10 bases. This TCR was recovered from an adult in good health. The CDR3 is CASSQGQGSGPGELFF. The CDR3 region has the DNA TGTGCCAGCAGCCAGGGACAGGGGTCGGGCCCCGGGGAGCTGTTTTTT.